What follows are 8 T cell receptor beta chains derived from one specimen sequenced in a study of blood T cell repertoires in COVID-19. The data were produced by immunoSEQ multiplex PCR, yet TCRdb's version contains in-frame clones alone and is incomplete. The sample consists of 200,000 to 250,000 clones, roughly four fifths of them appearing once. The sequenced sample was peripheral blood. Every receptor here comes from a woman over 75 with acute or convalescent COVID-19.

This chain uses TRBV28 with TRBJ2-5; tentatively, D is TRBD2 (6 bases). The V end lost 2 bases, the J end lost 3 bases, and 7 bases lay between the germline ends. This CDR3 is built from 13 residues. Germline loops: CDR1 MDHEN, CDR2 SYDVKM. CDR3 residues: CASSLEREETQYF. CDR3 DNA sequence: TGTGCCAGCAGTTTAGAGCGGGAAGAGACCCAGTACTTC.

This clone appeared once. CDR3 in amino acids: CASSWGQGSNYGYTF. The CDR3 coding sequence is TGTGCCAGCAGTTGGGGACAGGGGTCTAACTATGGCTACACCTTC. The chain has TRBV6-5 and TRBJ1-2; 10 bases align to TRBD1. Germline lookup yields CDR1 MNHEY and CDR2 SVGAGI. Trimming at V came to 4 bases and at J to 0 bases, leaving 2 bases not matched to a gene. The CDR3 contains 15 residues.

The J gene is TRBJ2-1, the V gene TRBV7-2; 8 bases are shared with TRBD2. J gave up 6 bases and V 5 bases, and 9 bases lay outside the gene matches. The germline V gene encodes CDR1 SGHTA and CDR2 FQGNSA. The length of the CDR3 is 15 residues. This CDR3 reads CASSKDGTRTNEQFF. In DNA, the CDR3 is TGTGCCAGCAGCAAAGATGGGACTAGAACCAATGAGCAGTTCTTC. The whole variable domain, filled in from reference TRBV7-2 and TRBJ2-1, reads GAGVSQSPSNKVTEKGKDVELRCDPISGHTALYWYRQSLGQGLEFLIYFQGNSAPDKSGLPSDRFSAERTGGSVSTLTIQRTQQEDSAVYLCASSKDGTRTNEQFFGPGTRLTVL.

The CDR3: CAWVDRGNQPQHF. As DNA, the CDR3 is TGTGCCTGGGTGGACAGGGGGAATCAGCCCCAGCATTTT. The chain recombines TRBV30 with TRBJ1-5; TRBD1 matches at 10 bases. V was pared by 5 bases and J by 4 bases, with 2 bases of the junction left unmatched. This CDR3 region has 13 residues. Per germline, CDR1 GTSNPN and CDR2 SVGIG (reference sequence).

V usage is TRBV20-1 and J usage is TRBJ1-2; the D is unclear. V was pared by 6 bases and J by 10 bases, with 15 bases between. The germline V gene encodes CDR1 DFQATT and CDR2 SNEGSKA (reference sequence). CDR3 length equals 11 residues. CDR3 DNA sequence: TGCAGTGCACCACTCGGGGTTGACTACACCTTC. Its translation is CSAPLGVDYTF.

The chain joins TRBV20-1 to TRBJ2-7; 8 bases line up with TRBD1. Germline V gene data show CDR1 as DFQATT and CDR2 as SNEGSKA (reference sequence). The CDR3 sequence is 14 residues long. Trimming removed 3 bases from V and 4 bases from J; junction bases left unmatched: 8. CDR3 amino acids: CSASSAGGLYEQYF. The CDR3 DNA follows: TGCAGTGCTAGTTCGGCAGGGGGCTTATACGAGCAGTACTTC.

This clone appeared a few times. The chain links TRBV6-5 to TRBJ2-7; TRBD2 matches 9 bases. The length of the CDR3 is 14 residues. V shed 9 bases and J 1 base; nucleotides not matched to a gene: 7. The germline V gene has CDR1 MNHEY and CDR2 SVGAGI. The DNA for the CDR3 is TGTGCCAGTCGATTAGCGGGAGAGTCCTACGAGCAGTACTTC. Translation gives CASRLAGESYEQYF.

V is TRBV7-8 and J is TRBJ2-1, with 8 bases fitting TRBD2. From germline, CDR1 is SGHVS and CDR2 FQNEAQ. The length of the CDR3 is 16 residues. V shed 5 bases and J 0 bases; nucleotides not matched to a gene: 6. The DNA for the CDR3 is TGTGCCAGCAGCACAACTAGCGGTAGCTCCTACAATGAGCAGTTCTTC. Its protein is CASSTTSGSSYNEQFF.